The 21 T cell receptor beta chains below come from one sample, sequenced in a study of shared clonotypes between healthy human individuals (TCRdb year 2020). The library was generated by the immunoSEQ multiplex PCR assay. Not all clones reach the TCRdb copy of this immuneACCESS table, which keeps in-frame sequences only. Checked studies attribute under half of the gap to unresolved V genes and leave the rest unexplained. Counted in this sample were millions of clones; around nine tenths of them appeared once. Around 0.14% of the sample is taken by the ten largest. The sample taken for sequencing was naive CD4+ T cells sorted from blood. In the paper's terms, the cell subset or site label means: CD45RA+ positively selected. These receptor sequences come from a man aged 18 to 35 in good health.

The chain uses TRBV6-6 and TRBJ2-7; D uncertain. Germline CDR1 reads MNHNY; CDR2 reads SVGAGI (reference sequence). The CDR3 totals 12 residues. Trimming removed 11 bases at V and 0 bases at J, with 11 bases between. CDR3 protein: CACRKDSYEQYF. The CDR3 DNA follows: TGTGCCTGCCGCAAGGACTCCTACGAGCAGTACTTC.

The V and J genes are TRBV18 and TRBJ1-3, with a possible D match to TRBD1 (5 bases). Looked up from germline, CDR1 is KGHSH and CDR2 is LQKENI. This CDR3 region has 16 residues. Deletions cut 3 bases from V and 0 bases from J, with 12 bases between. Here the CDR3 DNA reads TGTGCCAGCTCACCCGACAGCCCGAACTCTGGAAACACCATATATTTT. It yields the protein CASSPDSPNSGNTIYF.

The genes are TRBV2 and TRBJ2-1; 8 nucleotides line up with TRBD1. J was trimmed by 0 bases and V by 7 bases; bases with no gene match: 5. This CDR3 spans 15 amino acids. Per the germline V gene, CDR1 is SNHLY and CDR2 is FYNNEI. This CDR3 reads CASTVTGGSYNEQFF. In DNA, the CDR3 is TGTGCCAGCACCGTAACAGGGGGCTCCTACAATGAGCAGTTCTTC.

The rearrangement joins TRBV19 to TRBJ2-7; TRBD2 matches 8 bases. The length of the CDR3 is 15 residues. J lost 7 bases, V lost 0 bases, and 8 bases had no gene match. Germline assignment: CDR1 LNHDA and CDR2 SQIVND (reference sequence). Here the CDR3 DNA reads TGTGCCAGTAGTATAGATCGTAGGCGGGAGGAGGAGCAGTACTTC. Protein product: CASSIDRRREEEQYF.

The chain links TRBV28 to TRBJ1-5; D is unresolved. V dropped 1 base and J dropped 4 bases, with 8 bases sitting between them. From germline, CDR1 is MDHEN and CDR2 SYDVKM. The CDR3 length is 14 residues. CDR3 amino acids: CASSLLAVNQPQHF. CDR3 bases: TGTGCCAGCAGTTTATTGGCAGTTAATCAGCCCCAGCATTTT.

The chain joins TRBV7-6 to TRBJ1-1; D is perhaps TRBD1 (6 bases). CDR3 size: 15 residues. Trimming pared 4 bases from V and 6 bases from J, leaving 18 bases between. Germline CDR1 and CDR2: SGHVS and FNYEAQ. CDR3 sequence: CASSSPRGGGAEAFF. CDR3 in DNA: TGTGCCAGCAGCTCCCCCCGCGGGGGCGGAGCTGAAGCTTTCTTT.

In regard to this clone: The same CDR3 also results from other DNA sequences found in this sample. The CDR3 loop is CASSLGGGTGELFF. The CDR3 coding sequence is TGTGCCAGCAGTTTAGGGGGTGGTACCGGGGAGCTGTTTTTT. V gene TRBV28 combines with J gene TRBJ2-2, with D perhaps TRBD1 or TRBD2 (5 bases each). Trimming took 2 bases from V and 5 from J, leaving 9 bases between them. The CDR3 has 14 amino acids. Germline V gene data show CDR1 as MDHEN and CDR2 as SYDVKM.

This chain links TRBV5-4 with TRBJ2-1, with 8 bases aligning to TRBD2. Germline-derived CDR1 and CDR2 are SGHNT and YYREEE (reference sequence). With 0 bases clipped from V and 7 bases from J, the junction kept 6 bases outside the gene matches. This CDR3 spans 15 amino acids. The CDR3: CASSLDRGGLNEQFF. In DNA form, the CDR3 reads TGTGCCAGCAGCTTGGACCGGGGGGGCCTAAATGAGCAGTTCTTC.

DNA of the CDR3: TGTGCTAGTGGTGACTTGCCAACTAATGAAAAACTGTTTTTT. Its protein product is CASGDLPTNEKLFF. The chain joins TRBV12-5 to TRBJ1-4; D unresolved. From germline, CDR1 is LGHNT and CDR2 FRNRAP. The CDR3 runs 14 residues. The ends were cut back, 5 bases at V and 0 bases at J, with 7 bases in the middle.

This chain joins TRBV18 and TRBJ1-6; D possibly corresponds to TRBD1 (6 bases). Germline values: CDR1 KGHSH, CDR2 LQKENI. The V and J ends lost 0 bases and 9 bases respectively, with 15 bases between them. This CDR3 is built from 16 residues. The CDR3 nucleotides are TGTGCCAGCTCACCACCGAGATCACAGGGAGGTTCACCCCTCCACTTT. Translated, it gives CASSPPRSQGGSPLHF.

The rearrangement links TRBV28 to TRBJ1-5; 7 bases are shared with TRBD1. The junction had 10 bases not matched to a gene; V was cut back by 6 bases and J by 2 bases. This CDR3 is built from 16 residues. Germline CDR1 reads MDHEN; CDR2 reads SYDVKM. The CDR3 region is CASRAGGKGGNQPQHF. CDR3 nucleotides: TGTGCCAGCAGGGCAGGGGGAAAGGGAGGCAATCAGCCCCAGCATTTT.

The genes are TRBV6-1 and TRBJ1-2; D gene ambiguous. V was cut by 3 bases and J by 5 bases, with 4 bases left in between. The V gene's germline CDR1 is MNHNS and CDR2 SASEGT. There are 11 residues in the CDR3. CDR3 in amino acids: CASSEQYGYTF. DNA of the CDR3: TGTGCCAGCAGTGAGCAGTATGGCTACACCTTC.

V is TRBV18 and J is TRBJ2-5; D may match TRBD1 or TRBD2 (6 bases each). The length of the CDR3 is 13 residues. Looked up from germline, CDR1 is KGHSH and CDR2 is LQKENI. V lost 6 bases to trimming and J lost 4 bases, with 12 bases between them. The CDR3 DNA sequence: TGTGCCAGCTCCCCCGAGGGGGGAGAGACCCAGTACTTC. It encodes CASSPEGGETQYF.

The J gene is TRBJ2-7, the V gene TRBV19; 11 bases are a match to TRBD2. V lost 6 bases to trimming and J lost 1 base; unmatched junction nucleotides: 5. Germline V CDR1 and CDR2: LNHDA, SQIVND (reference sequence). The CDR3 is made up of 15 amino acids. CDR3 nucleotide sequence: TGTGCCAGTAGGGCCGGGACTAGCGGTTCCTACGAGCAGTACTTC. Its translation: CASRAGTSGSYEQYF.

The chain combines TRBV7-2 with TRBJ1-2; D uncertain. CDR1 is SGHTA and CDR2 is FQGNSA in the germline V gene. CDR3 length: 11 residues. The V gene lost 1 base and the J gene lost 7 bases, with 4 bases spanning the gap. The CDR3 DNA follows: TGTGCCAGCAGCTTAGTGGCTGGCTACACCTTC. Protein sequence: CASSLVAGYTF. Complete variable domain (other parts from reference TRBV7-2 and TRBJ1-2): GAGVSQSPSNKVTEKGKDVELRCDPISGHTALYWYRQSLGQGLEFLIYFQGNSAPDKSGLPSDRFSAERTGGSVSTLTIQRTQQEDSAVYLCASSLVAGYTFGSGTRLTVV.

The chain is built from TRBV6-5 and TRBJ1-1; D not certain. Germline V gene sequence: CDR1 MNHEY, CDR2 SVGAGI. Trimming took 0 bases from V and 1 from J, leaving 9 bases between them. The CDR3 is 15 residues long. CDR3 in DNA: TGTGCCAGCAGTTACTCGATTACTCAGAACACTGAAGCTTTCTTT. It is translated as CASSYSITQNTEAFF.

The rearrangement links TRBV5-1 to TRBJ2-1, with 8 bases fitting TRBD1. Germline CDR1 and CDR2: SGHRS and YFSETQ. The CDR3 sequence is 16 residues long. Unmatched junction bases numbered 6, after V lost 4 bases and J lost 0 bases. CDR3 nucleotides: TGCGCCAGCAGCGGTCAGGGGGCGTCCTCCTACAATGAGCAGTTCTTC. As protein: CASSGQGASSYNEQFF.

The chain joins TRBV28 to TRBJ1-5; no clear D. Germline assignment: CDR1 MDHEN and CDR2 SYDVKM. V lost 4 bases and J lost 9, with 16 bases in between. There are 14 residues in the CDR3. As DNA, the CDR3 is TGTGCCAGCAGTTCGCCGGTAGAGTTTTTGCCCCAGCATTTT. Protein: CASSSPVEFLPQHF.

This chain uses TRBV5-1 with TRBJ2-4, with D hard to call. Per germline, CDR1 SGHRS and CDR2 YFSETQ. V was clipped by 0 bases and J by 5 bases, with 9 bases between them. The CDR3 has 14 residues. The DNA of the CDR3 is TGCGCCAGCAGCTTGGTCGGGTCAGAAAACATTCAGTACTTC. Encoded protein: CASSLVGSENIQYF.

This clone occurred once. This chain joins TRBV9 and TRBJ2-1; TRBD2 matches at 7 bases. This CDR3 is 15 amino acids long. In germline, CDR1 is SGDLS, CDR2 YYNGEE. The J segment lost 5 bases and the V segment lost 3 bases, leaving 8 bases of the junction unmatched. CDR3 DNA: TGTGCCAGCAGCGGCGGGAGTCTCCCCAACAATGAGCAGTTCTTC. It translates to CASSGGSLPNNEQFF.

The rearrangement uses TRBV10-3 and TRBJ2-3, with D possibly being TRBD1 (5 bases). This CDR3 is built from 14 residues. Germline V gene sequence: CDR1 ENHRY, CDR2 SYGVKD. V was trimmed by 11 bases and J by 0 bases, leaving 15 bases between them. The CDR3 sequence is CAALDNLSTDTQYF. Here the CDR3 DNA reads TGTGCCGCCTTGGACAACCTTAGCACAGATACGCAGTATTTT.